Listed here are 18 T cell receptor beta chains from one sample, sequenced in a study of STAT5B mutations in CD4+ large granular lymphocyte leukemia. Profiled with immunoSEQ multiplex PCR; TCRdb holds only in-frame clones, not every one. Of about 30,000 clones listed, around 80% are singletons. Input material: CD4+ T cells from blood buffy coats. These receptors were taken from a human donor in good health.

This clone has a handful of counts. The V call is TRBV7-9, the J call TRBJ1-2; D is possibly TRBD1 (5 bases). Germline-derived CDR1 and CDR2 are SEHNR and FQNEAQ (reference sequence). This CDR3 comprises 14 residues. Trimming took 5 bases from V and 6 from J, leaving 16 bases between them. The CDR3 DNA reads as TGTGCCAGCAGCCTACCGGGACTGACGAATGGCTACACCTTC. It specifies CASSLPGLTNGYTF.

This clone appeared a single time. The V call is TRBV5-1, the J call TRBJ2-3; weak D call: TRBD1 (5 bases). The V end was cut by 0 bases, the J end by 4 bases, with 21 bases between. Germline V gene lookup returns CDR1 SGHRS and CDR2 YFSETQ. The CDR3 runs 18 residues. The CDR3 sequence: CASSLGFRAGSGADTQYF. CDR3 DNA sequence: TGCGCCAGCAGCTTGGGGTTCCGGGCAGGGTCTGGGGCAGATACGCAGTATTTT.

The rearrangement uses TRBV5-1 and TRBJ1-1, with D possibly matching TRBD1 (5 bases). Germline CDR1 and CDR2: SGHRS and YFSETQ. This CDR3 has 14 amino acids. The V end lost 3 bases, the J end lost 1 base, and 10 bases lay between the germline ends. Here the CDR3 DNA reads TGCGCCAGCAGCTCGGGACCGGCGAACACTGAAGCTTTCTTT. Protein sequence: CASSSGPANTEAFF.

This clone was detected a few times. This chain joins TRBV28 and TRBJ1-5; D remains unclear. Germline CDR1 reads MDHEN; CDR2 reads SYDVKM. CDR3 length equals 15 residues. Trimming pared 4 bases from V and 1 base from J, leaving 11 bases between. The CDR3: CASSSRGLSNQPQHF. The CDR3 DNA follows: TGTGCCAGCAGTTCTCGGGGTTTGAGCAATCAGCCCCAGCATTTT.

This clone was seen a few times. This rearrangement joins TRBV6-6 to TRBJ1-6, with TRBD1 identical over 10 bases. This CDR3 contains 13 residues. Germline CDR1 MNHNY, CDR2 SVGAGI (reference sequence). V lost 6 bases and J lost 15; bases outside the gene matches: 8. DNA for the CDR3: TGTGCCAGCAGGCCGGGACAGGGGCATCTCCTCCACTTT. Protein: CASRPGQGHLLHF.

V gene TRBV19 combines with J gene TRBJ2-7; maybe TRBD1 (5 bases). The CDR3 covers 15 residues. Germline CDR1 reads LNHDA; CDR2 reads SQIVND (reference sequence). V was trimmed by 2 bases and J by 1 base, leaving 12 bases between them. CDR3 residues: CASSITTQGSYEQYF. The CDR3 DNA reads TGTGCCAGTAGTATAACCACCCAGGGATCCTACGAGCAGTACTTC.

The rearrangement uses TRBV9 and TRBJ2-2; 8 bases agree with TRBD1. This CDR3 contains 14 residues. The V gene's germline CDR1 is SGDLS and CDR2 YYNGEE. V was clipped by 4 bases and J by 5 bases; unmatched bases: 4. The CDR3 loop is CASSTHRGTGELFF. DNA of the CDR3: TGTGCCAGCAGCACCCACAGGGGGACCGGGGAGCTGTTTTTT.

The rearrangement joins TRBV9 to TRBJ2-1; the match to TRBD1 covers 8 bases. V trimming: 0 bases; J trimming: 6 bases; junction bases outside the gene matches: 5. The CDR3 runs 15 residues. Germline V gene lookup returns CDR1 SGDLS and CDR2 YYNGEE. Here the CDR3 DNA reads TGTGCCAGCAGCGTAGCAGGTCAGGGGGCCAATGAGCAGTTCTTC. It specifies CASSVAGQGANEQFF.

The V gene is TRBV19, the J gene TRBJ2-2; D is possibly TRBD1 (6 bases). The CDR3 has 15 amino acids. Trimming stripped 4 bases from V and 1 base from J, with 10 bases between. Germline lookup yields CDR1 LNHDA and CDR2 SQIVND (reference sequence). This CDR3 reads CASSTGTRNTGELFF. The DNA for the CDR3 is TGTGCCAGTAGTACAGGGACACGGAACACCGGGGAGCTGTTTTTT.

CDR3 sequence (DNA): TGTGCCAGCAGTGGCACAGGGGTTGGGAATGAGCAGTTCTTC. Its translation is CASSGTGVGNEQFF. The chain employs TRBV6-1 and TRBJ2-1; 7 positions match TRBD1. From germline, CDR1 is MNHNS and CDR2 SASEGT. This CDR3 spans 14 amino acids. V dropped 4 bases and J dropped 7; count of bases not matched to a gene: 7.

This chain joins TRBV7-9 and TRBJ1-3; perhaps TRBD1 as D (5 bases). This CDR3 has 14 residues. From germline, CDR1 is SEHNR and CDR2 FQNEAQ (reference sequence). The ends were cut back, 2 bases at V and 8 bases at J, with 13 bases in the middle. CDR3 in DNA: TGTGCCAGCAGCTTACGGGCAGGGCTCGACACCATATATTTT. Translation: CASSLRAGLDTIYF.

This clone turned up a few times. This chain connects TRBV25-1 to TRBJ2-7; perhaps TRBD2 as D (5 bases). The CDR3 length is 15 residues. Germline loops: CDR1 MGHDK, CDR2 SYGVNS. Trimming cost V 3 bases and J 0 bases, with 12 bases left between them. The CDR3 region has the DNA TGTGCCAGCAGTGAGGAGAGTGGGAGCTCCTACGAGCAGTACTTC. Translation: CASSEESGSSYEQYF.

The V and J genes are TRBV6-5 and TRBJ2-1, with D hard to call. The CDR3 has 15 amino acids. CDR1 MNHEY and CDR2 SVGAGI come from the germline V gene. V dropped 2 bases and J dropped 3 bases, with 11 bases sitting between them. This CDR3 is CASSYTPTYYNEQFF. Written as DNA, the CDR3 is TGTGCCAGCAGTTACACGCCAACCTACTACAATGAGCAGTTCTTC.

V gene TRBV29-1 combines with J gene TRBJ1-3; D uncertain. Per the germline V gene, CDR1 is SQVTM and CDR2 is ANQGSEA. V lost 5 bases to trimming and J lost 2 bases, with 7 bases between them. The CDR3 extends over 12 amino acids. CDR3 residues: CSVLSPGNTIYF. CDR3 DNA sequence: TGCAGCGTTCTATCCCCTGGAAACACCATATATTTT.

The V and J genes are TRBV5-1 and TRBJ1-2, with D hard to call. The CDR3 runs 15 residues. V lost 0 bases to trimming and J lost 4 bases, with 13 bases between them. The germline CDR1 and CDR2 sequences are SGHRS and YFSETQ. The CDR3 here is CASSLDGLFPYGYTF. The CDR3 DNA reads as TGCGCCAGCAGCTTGGACGGCCTCTTCCCCTATGGCTACACCTTC.

The chain joins TRBV19 to TRBJ2-5; a possible D gene is TRBD2 (6 bases). V lost 1 base and J lost 4, with 10 bases in between. The CDR3 runs to 14 residues. CDR1 LNHDA and CDR2 SQIVND come from the germline V gene (reference sequence). CDR3 protein: CASSIVIGGETQYF. In DNA, the CDR3 is TGTGCCAGTAGTATAGTGATCGGGGGAGAGACCCAGTACTTC.

This sequence joins TRBV5-4 and TRBJ2-2; 11 positions agree with TRBD2. The germline V gene has CDR1 SGHNT and CDR2 YYREEE (reference sequence). J was trimmed by 5 bases and V by 5 bases; bases with no gene match: 14. CDR3 length equals 18 residues. CDR3 sequence reads: CASSLTQLAGVVTGELFF. The CDR3 DNA is TGTGCCAGCAGTCTAACACAACTAGCGGGGGTGGTGACCGGGGAGCTGTTTTTT.

The J gene is TRBJ1-1, the V gene TRBV27, with a weak D call TRBD1 (5 bases). From germline, CDR1 is MNHEY and CDR2 SMNVEV (reference sequence). V lost 6 bases and J lost 4, with 24 bases in between. There are 17 residues in the CDR3. CDR3 nucleotide sequence: TGTGCCAGCAGCCCGGGACGCACCTCCCGGGGTAGCACTGAAGCTTTCTTT. Encoded protein: CASSPGRTSRGSTEAFF.